This passage covers 9 T cell receptor delta chains from one sample sequenced in a study of gamma-delta T cells after stem cell transplantation. TCRdb reapplied CATT to the RT-PCR reads. The sample shows approximately 3,000 delta-chain clones, 4.5% to 6.5% of them seen only once. Specimen: gamma-delta T cells. These receptors were collected from a human donor. It is not recorded whose cells these are; they may come from a transplant donor.

A note on this clone: A far larger clone is a single base away, which makes a read error likely. The same CDR3 is also encoded by other DNA sequences in this sample. The V and J genes are TRDV2 and TRDJ1, with D possibly matching TRDD3 (6 bases). CDR3 length: 15 residues. Germline CDR1 is GEAIGNYY and CDR2 is EKD. CDR3 DNA sequence: TGCGCCTGTGACAAGATGGGGGGAGACACCGATAAACTCATCTTT. Amino acids: CACDKMGGDTDKLIF.

In this sample, this clone is medium-sized (0.01 to 0.1%). The V and J genes are TRAV29/DV5 and TRDJ1, with TRDD3 matching 12 bases. Germline CDR1 and CDR2: NSMFDY and ISSIKDK. The CDR3 length is 22 residues. Trimming took 2 bases from V and 0 from J; bases not matched to a gene: 23. CDR3 sequence reads: CAASWLRRLGDTNGEYTDKLIF. The CDR3, as DNA: TGTGCAGCAAGTTGGCTTCGCCGACTGGGGGATACAAACGGGGAGTACACCGATAAACTCATCTTT.

As to this clone: TCRdb lists the protein of a much larger clone for this DNA, which differs at residue 17, so this is likely a read error; the protein given here is translated from the DNA itself. The chain recombines TRDV2 with TRDJ3; 7 nucleotides align to TRDD3. The CDR3 contains 19 residues. The V gene's germline CDR1 is GEAIGNYY and CDR2 EKD. CDR3 nucleotide sequence: TGTGCCTGTGACACCGGGGGATTCTCGGGCTCCTGGGACACCCGACAGACGTTTTTT. Protein: CACDTGGFSGSWDTRQTFF.

This clone has a handful of counts. This likely stems from a read error, as it lies one base from a far larger clone. This sample also contains other DNA sequences that code for the same CDR3. The chain joins TRDV2 to TRDJ1; 12 nucleotides line up with TRDD3. Germline CDR1 reads GEAIGNYY; CDR2 reads EKD. The CDR3 contains 19 residues. The CDR3 loop is CACDRILLGDTPYTDKLIF. The CDR3 DNA follows: TGTGCCTGTGACAGGATCTTACTGGGGGATACCCCTTACACCGATAAGCTCATCTTT.

This clone was seen only a few times. This chain joins TRDV2 and TRDJ1; 12 nucleotides line up with TRDD3. This CDR3 is built from 15 residues. The germline CDR1 and CDR2 sequences are GEAIGNYY and EKD. With 3 bases clipped from V and 6 bases from J, the junction kept 7 bases outside the gene matches. The CDR3 protein is CACDAVLGDTHKLIF. DNA for the CDR3: TGTGCCTGTGACGCCGTACTGGGGGATACCCATAAACTCATCTTT.

With regard to this clone: A far larger clone is a single base away, which makes a read error likely. Other nucleotide sequences in the sample specify the same CDR3. V gene TRDV2 combines with J gene TRDJ1, with TRDD3 matching 7 bases. This CDR3 has 18 amino acids. The germline CDR1 and CDR2 sequences are GEAIGNYY and EKD. V shed 0 bases, J shed 2 bases, and the junction held 14 bases outside the gene matches. The DNA for the CDR3 is TGTGCCTGTGACACCGTCTTGGGGGACACAGAGTCAACCGATAAACTCATCTTT. This encodes CACDTVLGDTESTDKLIF.

Worth noting for this clone: A far larger clone is just one base off, so this is likely a read error. The CDR3 protein is CACDAVGGNTDKLIF. CDR3 in DNA: TGTGCCTGTGACGCCGTGGGGGGAAACACCGATAAACTCATCTTT. The J gene is TRDJ1, the V gene TRDV2, with D possibly TRDD3 on 6 matching bases. CDR3 length: 15 residues. Germline loops: CDR1 GEAIGNYY, CDR2 EKD. Trimming removed 3 bases at V and 0 bases at J, with 13 bases between.

This clone has more than one count but fewer than ten. This probably arose from a read error, given a far larger clone one base away. The sample carries other DNA sequences with the same CDR3. This chain connects TRDV2 to TRDJ3, with TRDD3 matching 9 bases. Germline lookup yields CDR1 GEAIGNYY and CDR2 EKD. The CDR3 is made up of 19 amino acids. The CDR3 bases are TGTGCCTGTGACATACTACTGGGGGAGAGCTCCTGGGACACCCGACAGATGTTCTTC. Residues: CACDILLGESSWDTRQMFF.

This clone is medium-sized in the sample. Other DNA sequences from this sample encode an identical CDR3 as well. This chain uses TRDV1 with TRDJ1, with 9 bases fitting TRDD3. In germline, CDR1 is TSWWSYY, CDR2 QGS. The junction had 24 bases not matched to a gene; V was cut back by 1 base and J by 0 bases. The CDR3 has 23 residues. In DNA form, the CDR3 reads TGTGCTCTTGGGGAACGAAGGTCTCAGCCTACGTGGACTGGGGGACATTACACCGATAAACTCATCTTT. The encoded protein is CALGERRSQPTWTGGHYTDKLIF.